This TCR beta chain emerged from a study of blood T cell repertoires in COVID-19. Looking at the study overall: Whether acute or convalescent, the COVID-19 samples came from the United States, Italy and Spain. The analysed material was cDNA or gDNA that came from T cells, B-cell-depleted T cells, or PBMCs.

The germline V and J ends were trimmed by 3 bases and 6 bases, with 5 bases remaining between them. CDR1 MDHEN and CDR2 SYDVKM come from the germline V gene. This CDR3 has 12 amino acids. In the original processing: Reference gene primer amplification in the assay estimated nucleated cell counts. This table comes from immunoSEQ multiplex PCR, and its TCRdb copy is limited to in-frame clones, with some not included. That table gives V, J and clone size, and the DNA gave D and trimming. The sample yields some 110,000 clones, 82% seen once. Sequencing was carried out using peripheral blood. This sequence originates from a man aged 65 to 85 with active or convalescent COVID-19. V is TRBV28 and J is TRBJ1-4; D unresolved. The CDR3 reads CASSLSYEKLFF. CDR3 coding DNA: TGTGCCAGCAGTTTGTCCTATGAAAAACTGTTTTTT.